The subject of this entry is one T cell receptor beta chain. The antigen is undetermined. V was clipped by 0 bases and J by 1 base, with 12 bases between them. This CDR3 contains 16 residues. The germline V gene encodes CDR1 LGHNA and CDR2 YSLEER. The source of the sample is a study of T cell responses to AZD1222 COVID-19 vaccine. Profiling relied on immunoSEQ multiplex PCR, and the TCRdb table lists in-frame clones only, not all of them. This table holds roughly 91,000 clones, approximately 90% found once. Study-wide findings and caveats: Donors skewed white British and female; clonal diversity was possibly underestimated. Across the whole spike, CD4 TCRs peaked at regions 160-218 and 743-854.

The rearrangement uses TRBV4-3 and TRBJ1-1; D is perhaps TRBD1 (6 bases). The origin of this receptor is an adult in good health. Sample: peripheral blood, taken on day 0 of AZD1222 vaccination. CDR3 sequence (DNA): TGCGCCAGCAGCCAAGACGGGGAGACAGGGAACACTGAAGCTTTCTTT. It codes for CASSQDGETGNTEAFF.